The 27 T cell receptor beta chains below come from one sample, sequenced in a study of blood T cells in healthy people across ages. The second PCR ran about 6 to 11 cycles with a sample-barcoded 5' primer and J-beta primers. TCRdb recomputed calls from the 5' RACE reads with MiXCR, one row per CDR3 protein. Of 750,000 to 950,000 distinct CDR3 sequences listed, 20% to 30% are singletons. These same records also appear under a second study, on T cells of mothers and their children.

Sequences were obtained from blood. All receptors come from a boy aged 10-17 years in good health.

This clonotype was counted only a few times. The CDR3 sequence is CASRPGLLNTEAFF. CDR3 DNA sequence: TGCGCCAGCAGACCGGGACTATTGAACACTGAAGCTTTCTTT. The chain employs TRBV5-1 and TRBJ1-1; D perhaps matches TRBD1 (5 bases). V shed 5 bases and J shed 0 bases, with 11 bases lying between them. The CDR3 runs 14 residues. Germline V CDR1 and CDR2: SGHRS, YFSETQ. Full variable domain (outside the CDR3, taken from reference TRBV5-1 and TRBJ1-1): KAGVTQTPRYLIKTRGQQVTLSCSPISGHRSVSWYQQTPGQGLQFLFEYFSETQRNKGNFPGRFSGRQFSNSRSEMNVSTLELGDSALYLCASRPGLLNTEAFFGQGTRLTVV.

The table lists this clonotype with a few counts. The chain uses TRBV30 and TRBJ2-5, with a possible D match to TRBD1 (6 bases). This CDR3 spans 17 amino acids. Trimming left V 1 base short and J 4 bases short, with 22 bases between. Germline V gene lookup returns CDR1 GTSNPN and CDR2 SVGIG (reference sequence). Here the CDR3 DNA reads TGTGCCTGGAGTGCAGGTTACAGGGTAGGGACGGGAGAGACCCAGTACTTC. Translation gives CAWSAGYRVGTGETQYF.

The V call is TRBV7-6, the J call TRBJ2-1, with 11 bases lining up with TRBD2. CDR3 length equals 19 residues. Per the germline V gene, CDR1 is SGHVS and CDR2 is FNYEAQ. V gave up 4 bases and J gave up 0 bases; unmatched junction bases: 11. The CDR3 sequence is CASSSHASGGKSSYNEQFF. The DNA of the CDR3 is TGTGCCAGCAGCTCCCATGCTAGCGGGGGGAAGAGCTCCTACAATGAGCAGTTCTTC.

The rearrangement uses TRBV7-9 and TRBJ2-5; D possibly corresponds to TRBD2 (5 bases). The ends were cut back, 2 bases at V and 0 bases at J, with 16 bases in the middle. Germline V gene data show CDR1 as SEHNR and CDR2 as FQNEAQ (reference sequence). The CDR3 totals 17 residues. In DNA, the CDR3 is TGTGCCAGCAGCTTAATTGATCCGGGGAAGTACCAAGAGACCCAGTACTTC. Encoded protein: CASSLIDPGKYQETQYF.

This clonotype was observed a few times. At one end, the junction sequence differs from germline, possibly due to a read error. The chain joins TRBV10-3 to TRBJ1-4; D ambiguous. Germline V gene data show CDR1 as ENHRY and CDR2 as SYGVKD. The CDR3 is made up of 13 amino acids. CDR3 region: CAISESLREKLLF. For the CDR3, the DNA is TGTGCCATCAGTGAGTCCCTCCGGGAAAAACTGCTTTTT.

J is TRBJ2-5 and V is TRBV6-6; 7 bases are a match to TRBD2. This CDR3 comprises 14 residues. Germline V gene lookup returns CDR1 MNHNY and CDR2 SVGAGI (reference sequence). V gave up 2 bases and J gave up 4 bases; unmatched junction bases: 4. The CDR3 DNA reads TGTGCCAGCAGTTACCGGGGGGTGGCAGAGACCCAGTACTTC. It encodes CASSYRGVAETQYF.

In this sample, this clonotype turned up a few times. The rearrangement uses TRBV20-1 and TRBJ2-5, with D possibly matching TRBD1 (6 bases). Judging by the DNA end, TRBJ2-7 fits better; the J call may be wrong. Per germline, CDR1 DFQATT and CDR2 SNEGSKA (reference sequence). The CDR3 loop spans 14 amino acids. CDR3 in DNA: TGCAGTGCTAGACCGCATACAGGGTCCTACGAGCAGTACTTC. Translating it yields CSARPHTGSYEQYF.

The chain has TRBV3-1 and TRBJ2-4, with 11 bases lining up with TRBD2. V was pared by 4 bases and J by 7 bases, with 9 bases of the junction left unmatched. The CDR3 spans 16 residues. The germline gives CDR1 LGHDT, CDR2 YNNKEL (reference sequence). The CDR3 bases are TGTGCCAGCAGCCCTTATAGCGGGGGGGCCAGGAACATTCAGTACTTC. Protein product: CASSPYSGGARNIQYF.

The chain is built from TRBV28 and TRBJ1-4, with TRBD1 identical over 7 bases. The CDR3 totals 14 residues. Germline V CDR1 and CDR2: MDHEN, SYDVKM. V dropped 4 bases and J dropped 3; count of bases not matched to a gene: 2. CDR3 region: CASSYGTANEKLFF. The CDR3 region has the DNA TGTGCCAGCAGTTATGGGACAGCTAATGAAAAACTGTTTTTT.

In this sample, this clonotype turned up a few times. This chain joins TRBV12-3 or TRBV12-4 and TRBJ2-2; 8 positions match TRBD2. Trimming cost V 2 bases and J 4 bases; bases outside gene matches: 12. The CDR3 totals 18 residues. The CDR3 loop is CASSLLAGGVRGTGELFF. The CDR3 region has the DNA TGTGCCAGCAGTTTACTGGCGGGGGGAGTGCGGGGCACCGGGGAGCTGTTTTTT.

The chain joins TRBV19 to TRBJ2-4; weak D call: TRBD1 (5 bases). Deletions cut 7 bases from V and 5 bases from J, with 15 bases between. The CDR3 contains 14 residues. Germline values: CDR1 LNHDA, CDR2 SQIVND (reference sequence). CDR3 in amino acids: CASTNQGAQNIQYF. CDR3 sequence (DNA): TGTGCCAGTACCAATCAAGGGGCACAAAACATTCAGTACTTC. Using reference TRBV19 and TRBJ2-4 for the parts outside the CDR3, the full variable domain is DGGITQSPKYLFRKEGQNVTLSCEQNLNHDAMYWYRQDPGQGLRLIYYSQIVNDFQKGDIAEGYSVSREKKESFPLTVTSAQKNPTAFYLCASTNQGAQNIQYFGAGTRLSVL.

This chain links TRBV6-5 with TRBJ2-1; TRBD2 might be the D (7 bases). The germline V gene encodes CDR1 MNHEY and CDR2 SVGAGI. The CDR3 is 13 amino acids. Trimming pared 2 bases from V and 8 bases from J, leaving 10 bases between. CDR3 amino acids: CASSYGGADEQFF. CDR3 in DNA: TGTGCCAGCAGTTACGGGGGGGCAGATGAGCAGTTCTTC.

The table lists this clonotype with a few counts. This sequence joins TRBV12-3 or TRBV12-4 and TRBJ2-7; D not resolved. The CDR3 spans 16 residues. Trimming stripped 5 bases from V and 5 bases from J, with 22 bases between. The chain's CDR3 is CASSPDPAGTQDEQYF. CDR3 nucleotide sequence: TGTGCCAGCAGTCCCGATCCCGCAGGAACTCAGGACGAGCAGTACTTC.

This clonotype appeared a few times. DNA for the CDR3: TGCAGCGTTAGAAGCGACAGGGCACAGGAAAAACTGTTTTTT. Residues: CSVRSDRAQEKLFF. This chain links TRBV29-1 with TRBJ1-4; 7 bases agree with TRBD1. CDR1 and CDR2 from the germline V gene are SQVTM and ANQGSEA. The V and J ends lost 5 bases and 8 bases, in that order; junction bases with no gene match: 11. The CDR3 runs to 14 residues.

V and J are TRBV5-1 and TRBJ1-1, with D maybe TRBD1 (6 bases). The germline V and J ends were trimmed by 6 bases and 1 base, with 19 bases remaining between them. Germline CDR1 SGHRS, CDR2 YFSETQ. The CDR3 extends over 16 amino acids. Here the CDR3 DNA reads TGCGCCAGCATCTTCCCACAGGGACACCCGAACACTGAAGCTTTCTTT. It specifies CASIFPQGHPNTEAFF.

V and J are TRBV20-1 and TRBJ2-4; unclear D gene. Trimming shortened V by 0 bases and J by 3 bases, and 15 bases separated the two germline ends. There are 16 residues in the CDR3. The germline gives CDR1 DFQATT, CDR2 SNEGSKA (reference sequence). DNA for the CDR3: TGCAGTGCTAGAGATTTGGAATTCGCCAGCAAAAACATTCAGTACTTC. Its protein product is CSARDLEFASKNIQYF.

This chain joins TRBV14 and TRBJ2-5; 7 nucleotides agree with TRBD1. The CDR3 length is 18 residues. Germline V gene data show CDR1 as SGHDN and CDR2 as FVKESK. V shed 0 bases, J shed 3 bases, and the junction held 13 bases outside the gene matches. Written as DNA, the CDR3 is TGTGCCAGCAGCCAAGATCTTACTTATAGGGGGCGCGAAGAGACCCAGTACTTC. Encoded protein: CASSQDLTYRGREETQYF.

The chain combines TRBV20-1 with TRBJ2-1; D remains ambiguous. V lost 1 base and J 3 bases, leaving 10 bases between the germline ends. This CDR3 is built from 14 residues. Germline CDR1 DFQATT, CDR2 SNEGSKA (reference sequence). The DNA of the CDR3 is TGCAGTGCTAGAGGGGTTAGCTTCTACAATGAGCAGTTCTTC. As protein: CSARGVSFYNEQFF.

This clonotype was found a few times. J is TRBJ2-4 and V is TRBV25-1, with a weak D call TRBD2 (6 bases). With 3 bases removed from V and 5 bases from J, the gap between germline ends came to 11 bases. This CDR3 has 14 amino acids. Germline loops: CDR1 MGHDK, CDR2 SYGVNS. This CDR3 reads CASSDTGDQNIQYF. The CDR3 DNA follows: TGTGCCAGCAGTGATACGGGGGACCAAAACATTCAGTACTTC. The variable domain in full, completed from reference TRBV25-1 and TRBJ2-4, reads EADIYQTPRYLVIGTGKKITLECSQTMGHDKMYWYQQDPGMELHLIHYSYGVNSTEKGDLSSESTVSRIRTEHFPLTLESARPSHTSQYLCASSDTGDQNIQYFGAGTRLSVL.

This rearrangement joins TRBV28 to TRBJ1-2, with D tentatively TRBD1 (5 bases). The germline V and J ends were trimmed by 4 bases and 3 bases, with 9 bases remaining between them. The CDR3 runs 13 residues. Germline values: CDR1 MDHEN, CDR2 SYDVKM. Here the CDR3 DNA reads TGTGCCAGCAGTTCCGGGACCTACTATGGCTACACCTTC. Its translation: CASSSGTYYGYTF.

This clonotype came up a few times. The chain uses TRBV10-3 and TRBJ1-2; 7 bases are shared with TRBD1. J lost 5 bases, V lost 4 bases, and 10 bases had no gene match. Germline V lookup: CDR1 ENHRY, CDR2 SYGVKD. This CDR3 is 15 amino acids long. This CDR3 reads CAISAPSGGKYGYTF. CDR3 DNA: TGTGCCATCAGTGCCCCATCAGGGGGAAAATATGGCTACACCTTC.

This clonotype was seen a handful of times. The V call is TRBV4-1, the J call TRBJ2-7; D gene ambiguous. The CDR3 consists of 14 residues. From germline, CDR1 is MGHRA and CDR2 YSYEKL. Trimming cost V 0 bases and J 3 bases, with 9 bases left between them. The CDR3 nucleotides read TGCGCCAGCAGCCAAGAGAATGGCCTCTACGAGCAGTACTTC. Residues: CASSQENGLYEQYF.

This clonotype was observed a few times. The rearrangement links TRBV5-1 to TRBJ1-4, with TRBD1 matching 8 bases. The CDR3 is made up of 14 amino acids. The germline V gene has CDR1 SGHRS and CDR2 YFSETQ. Trimming removed 4 bases from V and 7 bases from J; junction bases left unmatched: 6. The CDR3 here is CASSLGQAGEKLFF. The DNA of the CDR3 is TGCGCCAGCAGCCTGGGACAGGCAGGTGAAAAACTGTTTTTT.

This chain connects TRBV3-1 to TRBJ2-5; tentative D call: TRBD2 (6 bases). This CDR3 spans 14 amino acids. The germline V gene has CDR1 LGHDT and CDR2 YNNKEL (reference sequence). With 3 bases removed from V and 2 bases from J, the gap between germline ends came to 10 bases. CDR3 sequence: CASSHEAGQETQYF. CDR3 DNA sequence: TGTGCCAGCAGCCACGAGGCGGGGCAAGAGACCCAGTACTTC.

There are many counts of this clonotype. The chain employs TRBV12-3 or TRBV12-4 and TRBJ2-6; 7 bases fit TRBD1. The CDR3 covers 18 residues. Trimming cost V 5 bases and J 0 bases; bases outside gene matches: 10. CDR3 region: CASSPQWGQFSGANVLTF. The CDR3 DNA follows: TGTGCCAGCAGTCCCCAATGGGGACAGTTCTCTGGGGCCAACGTCCTGACTTTC.

The rearrangement uses TRBV10-3 and TRBJ1-3; D is undetermined. Germline CDR1 is ENHRY and CDR2 is SYGVKD. The CDR3 has 15 amino acids. V was shortened by 6 bases and J by 0 bases, with 12 bases between the two germline ends. CDR3 loop: CAISRDGSSGNTIYF. Written as DNA, the CDR3 is TGTGCCATCAGCCGAGACGGATCCTCTGGAAACACCATATATTTT.

This clonotype was observed a handful of times. The V call is TRBV5-1, the J call TRBJ2-7; no clear D. Trimming pared 6 bases from V and 3 bases from J, leaving 10 bases between. Germline V lookup: CDR1 SGHRS, CDR2 YFSETQ. The CDR3 runs 12 residues. In DNA form, the CDR3 reads TGCGCCAGCACGGACGGAAACTACGAGCAGTACTTC. This encodes CASTDGNYEQYF.